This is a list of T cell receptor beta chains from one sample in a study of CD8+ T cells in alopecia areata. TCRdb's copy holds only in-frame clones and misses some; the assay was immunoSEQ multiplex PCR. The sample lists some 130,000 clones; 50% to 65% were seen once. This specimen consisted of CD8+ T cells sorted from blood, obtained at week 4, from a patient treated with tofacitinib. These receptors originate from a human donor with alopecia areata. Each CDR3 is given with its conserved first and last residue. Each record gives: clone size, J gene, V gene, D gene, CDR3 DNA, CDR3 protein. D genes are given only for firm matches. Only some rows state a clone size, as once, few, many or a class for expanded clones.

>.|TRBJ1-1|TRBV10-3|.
TGTGCCATCAGTGAAGGTTATCGAAGCACTGAAGCTTTCTTT
CAISEGYRSTEAFF
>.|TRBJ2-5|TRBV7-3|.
TGTGCCAGCAGCTTAAAGTCCGGGGTGGAAGAGACCCAGTACTTC
CASSLKSGVEETQYF
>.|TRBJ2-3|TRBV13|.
TGTGCCAGCAGCTTAGGCCCGCCGCCAGATACGCAGTATTTT
CASSLGPPPDTQYF
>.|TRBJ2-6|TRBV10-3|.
TGTGCCATCAGTGAGGAACTTCCGTACAGAGGGGCCAACGTCCTGACTTTC
CAISEELPYRGANVLTF
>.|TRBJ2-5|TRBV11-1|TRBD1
TGTGCCAGCAGCTTAGTCCAGGGGGCTGAGACCCAGTACTTC
CASSLVQGAETQYF
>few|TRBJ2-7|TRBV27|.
TGTGCCAGCAGTTCAGGGGTAGCCTACGAGCAGTACTTC
CASSSGVAYEQYF
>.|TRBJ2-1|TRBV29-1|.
TGCAGCGTTGAAGGTGACGGAATCTACAATGAGCAGTTCTTC
CSVEGDGIYNEQFF
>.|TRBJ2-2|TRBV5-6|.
TGTGCCAGCAGCTTCGGACGGGCCGGGGAGCTGTTTTTT
CASSFGRAGELFF
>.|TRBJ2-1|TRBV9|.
TGTGCCAGCAGCGTAGGACAGGTCGACAATGAGCAGTTCTTC
CASSVGQVDNEQFF
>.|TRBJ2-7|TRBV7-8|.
TGTGCCAGCAGCGTTCCAGGGGGGGAAACCTACGAGCAGTACTTC
CASSVPGGETYEQYF
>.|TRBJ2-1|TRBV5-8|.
TGTGCCAGCACCTTCGGCCTCCAGCAGTTCTTC
CASTFGLQQFF
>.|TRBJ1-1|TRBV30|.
TGTGCCTGGGGACAGAAGAACACTGAAGCTTTCTTT
CAWGQKNTEAFF
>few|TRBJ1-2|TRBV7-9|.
TGTGCCAGCAGCTTAATGGGGGAAGTTGCTAACTATGGCTACACCTTC
CASSLMGEVANYGYTF
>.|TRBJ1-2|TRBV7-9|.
TGTGCCAGCAGCCCTAGGGACAACTATGGCTACACCTTC
CASSPRDNYGYTF
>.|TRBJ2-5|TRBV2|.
TGTGCCAGCACGTTGACTGAAAACCAAGAGACCCAGTACTTC
CASTLTENQETQYF
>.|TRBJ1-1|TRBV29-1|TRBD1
TGCAGCGTTGGACAGGGTGAAGCTTTCTTT
CSVGQGEAFF
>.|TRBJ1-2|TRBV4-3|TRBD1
TGCGCCAGCAGCCAAGATCTGACAGGGAATGGCTACACCTTC
CASSQDLTGNGYTF
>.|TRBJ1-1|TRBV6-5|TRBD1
TGTGCCAGCAGTGGACAGGATGAAGCTTTCTTT
CASSGQDEAFF
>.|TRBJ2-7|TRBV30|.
TGTGCCTGGAGCCCCTTACCCGAATACGAGCAGTACTTC
CAWSPLPEYEQYF
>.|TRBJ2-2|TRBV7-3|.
TGTGCCAGCAGCTCCCGGGCAGAACCCGGGGAGCTGTTTTTT
CASSSRAEPGELFF
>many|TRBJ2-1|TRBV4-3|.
TGCGCCAGCAGCCAAGATACCCAGGGATATGAGCAGTTCTTC
CASSQDTQGYEQFF
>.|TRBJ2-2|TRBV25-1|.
TGTGCCAGCCAGATAGGGAACACCGGGGAGCTGTTTTTT
CASQIGNTGELFF
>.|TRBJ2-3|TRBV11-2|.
TGTGCCAGCAGCTTAGTGAGAAATACGCAGTATTTT
CASSLVRNTQYF
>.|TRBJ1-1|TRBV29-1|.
TGCAGCGTTGTTTACGCGGGCGCCGAAGCTTTCTTT
CSVVYAGAEAFF
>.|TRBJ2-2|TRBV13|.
TGTGCCAGCAGCCGAGGTGTGTCTCCCGGGGAGCTGTTTTTT
CASSRGVSPGELFF
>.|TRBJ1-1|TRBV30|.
TGTGCCTGGAGTCTACAGGGACCCACTGAAGCTTTCTTT
CAWSLQGPTEAFF
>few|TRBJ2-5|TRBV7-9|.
TGTGCCAGCCGGGCGATAAAAGAGACCCAGTACTTC
CASRAIKETQYF
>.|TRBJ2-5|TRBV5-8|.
TGTGCCAGCAGCCTAGGACTCCGCTCGAACTTC
CASSLGLRSNF
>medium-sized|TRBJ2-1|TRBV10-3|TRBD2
TGTGCCATCAGTGACGGGCTAGCGGGGGGGGACAATGAGCAGTTCTTC
CAISDGLAGGDNEQFF
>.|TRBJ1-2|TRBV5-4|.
TGTGCCAGCAGCCCCGACCGTGGGGGCAGCACTGGGGGGGACACCTTC
CASSPDRGGSTGGDTF
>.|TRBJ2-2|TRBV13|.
TGTGCCAGCAGCTACAGCACCGGGGAGCTGTTTTTT
CASSYSTGELFF
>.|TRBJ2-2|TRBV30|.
TGTGCCTGGAGTGTACAGACGGCCGGGGAGCTGTTTTTT
CAWSVQTAGELFF
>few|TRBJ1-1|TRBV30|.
TGTGCCTGGAATGGGGGCAGGAACACTGAAGCTTTCTTT
CAWNGGRNTEAFF
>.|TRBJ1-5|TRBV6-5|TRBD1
TGTGCCAGCAGGGGGGGGACAGGGTCCCATCAGCCCCAGCATTTT
CASRGGTGSHQPQHF
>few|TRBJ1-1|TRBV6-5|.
TGTGCCACCCTTCCACAGCCTTCCAACACTGAAGCTTTCTTT
CATLPQPSNTEAFF
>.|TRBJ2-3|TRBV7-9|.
TGTGCCAGCAGCGCCTCTGACAGCGGGCACACAGATACGCAGTATTTT
CASSASDSGHTDTQYF
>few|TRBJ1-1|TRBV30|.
TGTGCCTGGCACCCCGCGACGGGGAACACTGAAGCTTTCTTT
CAWHPATGNTEAFF
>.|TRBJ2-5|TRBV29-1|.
TGCAGCGTTGTTTTGGAGACCCAGTACTTC
CSVVLETQYF
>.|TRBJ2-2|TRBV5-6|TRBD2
TGTGCCAGCAGCTTGCAGTCTAGCGGATACACCGGGGAGCTGTTTTTT
CASSLQSSGYTGELFF
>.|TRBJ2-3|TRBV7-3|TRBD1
TGTGCCAGCAGCTCTGGACAGGGGGCAGATACGCAGTATTTT
CASSSGQGADTQYF
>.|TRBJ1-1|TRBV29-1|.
TGCAGCCCCAGGCGAATGAACACTGAAGCTTTCTTT
CSPRRMNTEAFF
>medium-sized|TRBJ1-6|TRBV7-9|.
TGTGCCAGCAGCCTAGGGGACCCAAATTCACCCCTCCACTTT
CASSLGDPNSPLHF
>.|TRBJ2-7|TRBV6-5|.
TGTGCCAGCAGTGGGACTGAGAGCTCCTACGAGCAGTACTTC
CASSGTESSYEQYF
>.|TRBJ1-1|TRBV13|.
TGTGCCAGCAGCCCACCTACGAACACTGAAGCTTTCTTT
CASSPPTNTEAFF
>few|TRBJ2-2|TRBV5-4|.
TGTGCCAGCAGCCCCAAGGCCAGGGACACCGGGGAGCTGTTTTTT
CASSPKARDTGELFF
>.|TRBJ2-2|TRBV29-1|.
TGCAGCGTTGACGTAATCGGGGAGCTGTTTTTT
CSVDVIGELFF
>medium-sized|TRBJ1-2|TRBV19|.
TGTGCCAGTAGTATCCTCGGACGGTTCTCCTTC
CASSILGRFSF
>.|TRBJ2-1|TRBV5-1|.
TGCGCCAGCAGCCAAGGACAGGAGCAGTTCTTC
CASSQGQEQFF
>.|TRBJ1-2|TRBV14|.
TGTGCCAGCAGCCTTACCCAGGGAGAACTTTATGGCTACACCTTC
CASSLTQGELYGYTF
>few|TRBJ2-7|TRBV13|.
TGTGCCAGCAGCGCATGGGGGAACCCCTACGAGCAGTACTTC
CASSAWGNPYEQYF
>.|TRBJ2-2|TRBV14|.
TGTGCCAGCAGCCAGGTTCTATCAACCGGGGAGCTGTTTTTT
CASSQVLSTGELFF
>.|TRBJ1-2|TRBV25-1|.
TGTGCCAGCAGTGCATCCGGGACGGGGTATGGCTACACCTTC
CASSASGTGYGYTF
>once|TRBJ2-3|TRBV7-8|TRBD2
TGTGCCAGCACCAGCCAGCGGGGGTCAACAGATACGCAGTATTTT
CASTSQRGSTDTQYF
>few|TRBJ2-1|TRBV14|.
TGTGCCAGCAGCGGAGGGTTATCCTACAATGAGCAGTTCTTC
CASSGGLSYNEQFF
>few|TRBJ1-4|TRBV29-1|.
TGCAGCGTTGAAGATTGGGGAGGGACGAATGAAAAACTGTTTTTT
CSVEDWGGTNEKLFF
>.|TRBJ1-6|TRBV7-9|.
TGTGCCAGCAGCCCCGGGGATTCACCCCTCCACTTT
CASSPGDSPLHF
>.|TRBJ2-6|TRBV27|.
TGTGCCAGCAGTTTAAGTCCACCTGGGGCCAACGTCCTGACTTTC
CASSLSPPGANVLTF
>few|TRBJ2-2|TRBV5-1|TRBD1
TGCGCCAGCAGCGGGACAGGGAACACCGGGGAGCTGTTTTTT
CASSGTGNTGELFF
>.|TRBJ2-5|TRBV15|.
TGTGCCACCAGCAGAGATGTGGGGCAGAAAGAGACCCAGTACTTC
CATSRDVGQKETQYF
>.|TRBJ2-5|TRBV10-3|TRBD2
TGTGCCATCAGTGTTGATAGCGGGGGGGCCGGTGAGACCCAGTACTTC
CAISVDSGGAGETQYF